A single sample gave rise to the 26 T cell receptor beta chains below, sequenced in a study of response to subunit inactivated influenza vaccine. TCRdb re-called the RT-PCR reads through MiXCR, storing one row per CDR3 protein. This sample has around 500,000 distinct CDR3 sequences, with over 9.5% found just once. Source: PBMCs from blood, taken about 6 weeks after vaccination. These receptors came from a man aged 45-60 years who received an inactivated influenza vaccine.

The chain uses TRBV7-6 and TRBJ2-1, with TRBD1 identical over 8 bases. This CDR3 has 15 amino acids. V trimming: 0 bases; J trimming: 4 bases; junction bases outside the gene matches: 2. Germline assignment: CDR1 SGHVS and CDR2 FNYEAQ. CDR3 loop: CASSLAGQVYNEQFF. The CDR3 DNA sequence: TGTGCCAGCAGCTTAGCGGGACAGGTATACAATGAGCAGTTCTTC.

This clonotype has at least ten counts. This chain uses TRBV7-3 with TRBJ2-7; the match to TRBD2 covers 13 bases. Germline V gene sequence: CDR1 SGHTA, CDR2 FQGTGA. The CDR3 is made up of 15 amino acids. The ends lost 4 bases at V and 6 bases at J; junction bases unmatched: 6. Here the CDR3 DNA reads TGTGCCAGCAGCTCAGGACTAGCGGGAGTTCGCGAGCAGTACTTC. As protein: CASSSGLAGVREQYF.

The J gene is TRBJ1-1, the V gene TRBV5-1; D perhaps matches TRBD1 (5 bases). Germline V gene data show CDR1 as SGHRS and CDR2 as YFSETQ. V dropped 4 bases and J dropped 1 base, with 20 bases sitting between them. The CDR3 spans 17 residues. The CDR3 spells CASSPFHRDLRNTEAFF. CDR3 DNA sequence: TGCGCCAGCAGCCCCTTCCACCGGGACCTCCGGAACACTGAAGCTTTCTTT.

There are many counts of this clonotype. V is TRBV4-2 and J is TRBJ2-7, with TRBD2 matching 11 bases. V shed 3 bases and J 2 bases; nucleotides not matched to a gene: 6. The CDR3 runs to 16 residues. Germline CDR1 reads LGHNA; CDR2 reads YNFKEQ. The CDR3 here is CASSQDLAGGTYEQYF. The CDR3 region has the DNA TGTGCCAGCAGCCAGGATCTAGCGGGGGGTACCTACGAGCAGTACTTC.

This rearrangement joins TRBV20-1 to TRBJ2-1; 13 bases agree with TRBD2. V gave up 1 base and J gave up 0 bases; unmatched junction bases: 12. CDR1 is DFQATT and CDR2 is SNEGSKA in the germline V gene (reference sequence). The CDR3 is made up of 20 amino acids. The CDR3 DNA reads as TGCAGTGCTAGAGGTTTGGGACTAGCGGGGCCAGGAGCCTCCTACAATGAGCAGTTCTTC. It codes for CSARGLGLAGPGASYNEQFF.

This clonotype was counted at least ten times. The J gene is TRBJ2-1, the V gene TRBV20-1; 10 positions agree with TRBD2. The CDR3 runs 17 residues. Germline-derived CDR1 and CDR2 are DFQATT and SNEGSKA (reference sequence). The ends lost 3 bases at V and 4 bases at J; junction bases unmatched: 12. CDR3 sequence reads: CSASGRRLAGLYNEQFF. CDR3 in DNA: TGCAGTGCTAGCGGCCGCCGACTAGCGGGTCTTTACAATGAGCAGTTCTTC.

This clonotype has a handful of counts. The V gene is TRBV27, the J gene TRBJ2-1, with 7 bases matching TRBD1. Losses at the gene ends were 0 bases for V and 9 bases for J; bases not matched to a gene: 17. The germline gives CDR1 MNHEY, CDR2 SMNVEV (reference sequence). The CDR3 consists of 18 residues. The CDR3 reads CASSLSNGGSTGYGEQFF. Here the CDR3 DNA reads TGTGCCAGCAGTTTATCGAACGGCGGCTCGACAGGGTATGGTGAGCAGTTCTTC.

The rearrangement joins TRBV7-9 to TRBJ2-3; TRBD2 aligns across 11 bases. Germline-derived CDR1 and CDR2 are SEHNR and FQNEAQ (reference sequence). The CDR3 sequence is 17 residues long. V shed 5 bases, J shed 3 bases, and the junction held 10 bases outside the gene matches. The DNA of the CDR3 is TGTGCCAGCAGCCAGCACCGACTAGCGGGGTGGACAGATACGCAGTATTTT. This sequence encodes CASSQHRLAGWTDTQYF.

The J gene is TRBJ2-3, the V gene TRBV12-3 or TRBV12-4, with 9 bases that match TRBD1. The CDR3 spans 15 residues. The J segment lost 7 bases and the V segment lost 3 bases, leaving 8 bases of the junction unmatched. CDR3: CASSLTGGQRNTQYF. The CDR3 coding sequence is TGTGCCAGCAGTTTGACAGGGGGACAAAGGAATACGCAGTATTTT.

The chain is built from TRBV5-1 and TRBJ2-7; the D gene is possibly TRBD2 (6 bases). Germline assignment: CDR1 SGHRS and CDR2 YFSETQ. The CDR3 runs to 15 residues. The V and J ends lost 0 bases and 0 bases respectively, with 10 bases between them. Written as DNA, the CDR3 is TGCGCCAGCAGCTTGGCCCTAGCGAGCTCCTACGAGCAGTACTTC. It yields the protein CASSLALASSYEQYF. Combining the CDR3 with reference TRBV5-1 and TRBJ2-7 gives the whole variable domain KAGVTQTPRYLIKTRGQQVTLSCSPISGHRSVSWYQQTPGQGLQFLFEYFSETQRNKGNFPGRFSGRQFSNSRSEMNVSTLELGDSALYLCASSLALASSYEQYFGPGTRLTVT.

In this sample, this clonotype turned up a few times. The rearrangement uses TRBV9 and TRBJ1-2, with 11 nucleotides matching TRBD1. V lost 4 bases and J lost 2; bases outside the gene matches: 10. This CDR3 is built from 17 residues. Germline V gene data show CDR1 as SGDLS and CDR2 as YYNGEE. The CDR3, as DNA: TGTGCCAGCAGCCTCACAACCGGACAGGGGGCGAACTATGGCTACACCTTC. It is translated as CASSLTTGQGANYGYTF.

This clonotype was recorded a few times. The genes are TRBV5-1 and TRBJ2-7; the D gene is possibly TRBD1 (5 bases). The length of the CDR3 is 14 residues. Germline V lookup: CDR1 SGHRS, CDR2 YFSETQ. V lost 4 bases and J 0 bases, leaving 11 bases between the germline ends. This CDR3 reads CASSEGVGSYEQYF. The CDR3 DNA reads TGCGCCAGCAGCGAAGGGGTCGGCTCCTACGAGCAGTACTTC.

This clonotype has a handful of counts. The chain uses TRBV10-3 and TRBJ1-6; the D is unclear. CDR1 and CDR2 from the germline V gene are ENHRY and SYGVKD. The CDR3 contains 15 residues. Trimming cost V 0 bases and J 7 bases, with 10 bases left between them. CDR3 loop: CAISESRYSNSPLHF. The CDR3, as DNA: TGTGCCATCAGTGAGTCGAGGTATTCCAATTCACCCCTCCACTTT.

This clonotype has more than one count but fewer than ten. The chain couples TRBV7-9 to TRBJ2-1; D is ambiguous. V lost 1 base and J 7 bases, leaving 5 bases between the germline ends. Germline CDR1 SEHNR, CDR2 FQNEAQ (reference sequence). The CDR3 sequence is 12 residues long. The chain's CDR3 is CASSLDVNEQFF. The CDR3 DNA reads TGTGCCAGCAGCTTAGACGTGAATGAGCAGTTCTTC.

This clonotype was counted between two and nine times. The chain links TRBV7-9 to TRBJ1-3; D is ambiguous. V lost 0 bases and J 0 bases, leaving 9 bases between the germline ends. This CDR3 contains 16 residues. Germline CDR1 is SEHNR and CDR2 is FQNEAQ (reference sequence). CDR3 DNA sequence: TGTGCCAGCAGCTTAGCGCTCGGGATCTCTGGAAACACCATATATTTT. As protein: CASSLALGISGNTIYF. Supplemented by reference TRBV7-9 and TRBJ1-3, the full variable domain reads DTGVSQNPRHKITKRGQNVTFRCDPISEHNRLYWYRQTLGQGPEFLTYFQNEAQLEKSRLLSDRFSAERPKGSFSTLEIQRTEQGDSAMYLCASSLALGISGNTIYFGEGSWLTVV.

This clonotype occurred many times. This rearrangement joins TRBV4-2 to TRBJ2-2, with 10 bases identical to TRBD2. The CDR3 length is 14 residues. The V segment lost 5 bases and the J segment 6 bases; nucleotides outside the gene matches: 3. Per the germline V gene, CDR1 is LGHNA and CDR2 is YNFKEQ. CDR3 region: CASSRSGRAGELFF. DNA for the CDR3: TGTGCCAGCAGCAGGAGCGGGAGGGCCGGGGAGCTGTTTTTT.

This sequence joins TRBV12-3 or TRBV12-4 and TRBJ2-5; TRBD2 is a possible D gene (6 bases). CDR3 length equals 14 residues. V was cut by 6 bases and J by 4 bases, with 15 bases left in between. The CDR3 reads CASSIGGAGETQYF. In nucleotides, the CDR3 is TGTGCCAGCAGCATCGGAGGGGCCGGAGAGACCCAGTACTTC.

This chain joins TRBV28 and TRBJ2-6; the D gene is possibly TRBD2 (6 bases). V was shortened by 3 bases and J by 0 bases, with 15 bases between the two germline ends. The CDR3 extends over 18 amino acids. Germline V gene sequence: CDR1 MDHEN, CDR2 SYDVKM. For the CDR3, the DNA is TGTGCCAGCAGTTTCGGCGGGGAATTTTACTCTGGGGCCAACGTCCTGACTTTC. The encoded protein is CASSFGGEFYSGANVLTF.

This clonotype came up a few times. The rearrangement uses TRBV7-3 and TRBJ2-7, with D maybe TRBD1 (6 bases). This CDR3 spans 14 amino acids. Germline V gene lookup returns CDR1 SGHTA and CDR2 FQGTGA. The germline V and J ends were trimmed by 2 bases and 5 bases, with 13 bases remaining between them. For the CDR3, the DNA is TGTGCCAGCAGCTTAGACGGCAGGGGACACGAGCAGTACTTC. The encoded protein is CASSLDGRGHEQYF.

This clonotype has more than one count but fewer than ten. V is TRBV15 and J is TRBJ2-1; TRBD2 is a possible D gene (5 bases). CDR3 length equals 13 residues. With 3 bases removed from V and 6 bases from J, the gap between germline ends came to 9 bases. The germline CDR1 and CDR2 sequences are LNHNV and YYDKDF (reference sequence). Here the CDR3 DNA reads TGTGCCACCAGCAGCCAGCGGTTCAATGAGCAGTTCTTC. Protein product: CATSSQRFNEQFF.

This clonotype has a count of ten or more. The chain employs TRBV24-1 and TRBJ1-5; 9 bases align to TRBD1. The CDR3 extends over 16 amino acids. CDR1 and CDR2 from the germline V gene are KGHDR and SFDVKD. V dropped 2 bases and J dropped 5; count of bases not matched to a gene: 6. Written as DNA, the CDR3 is TGTGCCACCAGTGATTCTGACGGGACAGGGTATCAGCCCCAGCATTTT. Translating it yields CATSDSDGTGYQPQHF.

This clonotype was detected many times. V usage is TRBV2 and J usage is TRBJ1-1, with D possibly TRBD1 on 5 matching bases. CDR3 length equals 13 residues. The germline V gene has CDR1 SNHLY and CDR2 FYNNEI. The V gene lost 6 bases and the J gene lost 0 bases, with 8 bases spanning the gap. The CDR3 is CASRNRLNTEAFF. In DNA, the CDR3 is TGTGCCAGCAGGAACAGGTTGAACACTGAAGCTTTCTTT. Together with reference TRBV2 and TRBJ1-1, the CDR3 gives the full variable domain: EPEVTQTPSHQVTQMGQEVILRCVPISNHLYFYWYRQILGQKVEFLVSFYNNEISEKSEIFDDQFSVERPDGSNFTLKIRSTKLEDSAMYFCASRNRLNTEAFFGQGTRLTVV.

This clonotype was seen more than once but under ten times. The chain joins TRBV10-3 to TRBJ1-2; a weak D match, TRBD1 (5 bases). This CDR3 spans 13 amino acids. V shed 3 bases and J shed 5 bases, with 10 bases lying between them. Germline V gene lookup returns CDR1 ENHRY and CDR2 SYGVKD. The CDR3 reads CAISEQEIYGYTF. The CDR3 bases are TGTGCCATCAGTGAACAGGAAATATATGGCTACACCTTC.

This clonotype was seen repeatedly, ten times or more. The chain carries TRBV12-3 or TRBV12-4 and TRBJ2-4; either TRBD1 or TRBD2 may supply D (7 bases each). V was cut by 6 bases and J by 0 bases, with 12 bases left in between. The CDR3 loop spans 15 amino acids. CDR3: CASSSGGVAKNIQYF. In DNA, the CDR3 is TGTGCCAGCAGCTCAGGGGGGGTAGCCAAAAACATTCAGTACTTC.

This CDR3 is CASSQGTSRNEQFF. For the CDR3, the DNA is TGCGCCAGCAGCCAAGGGACTTCCCGCAATGAGCAGTTCTTC. The J gene is TRBJ2-1, the V gene TRBV4-3; perhaps TRBD2 as D (5 bases). The CDR3 covers 14 residues. Trimming removed 1 base from V and 6 bases from J, with 10 bases in between. Germline V gene lookup returns CDR1 LGHNA and CDR2 YSLEER.

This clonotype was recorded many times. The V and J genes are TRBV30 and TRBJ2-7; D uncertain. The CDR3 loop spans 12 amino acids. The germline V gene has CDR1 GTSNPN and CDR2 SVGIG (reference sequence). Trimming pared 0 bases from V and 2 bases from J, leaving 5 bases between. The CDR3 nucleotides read TGTGCCTGGAGTGTTACGGCCTACGAGCAGTACTTC. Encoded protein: CAWSVTAYEQYF.